The sequence of this T cell receptor beta chain was determined in a study of shared clonotypes between healthy human individuals. Here immunoSEQ multiplex PCR was the method, and the copy in TCRdb shows in-frame clones only, minus some. This sample carries 560,000 or so clones, about 95% of them seen once, and the ten largest clones take around 0.1%. CD45RO-negative cells were positively selected for CCR7, leaving out terminally differentiated effector memory CD45RA+ cells. The receptor was isolated from a woman aged 25-40 years in good health. Sequencing was performed on naive CD8+ T cells sorted from blood.

DNA of the CDR3: TGTGCCAGCAGTTTACCGGGGACGGCCAAAAACATTCAGTACTTC. Translated: CASSLPGTAKNIQYF. V and J are TRBV28 and TRBJ2-4; TRBD1 or TRBD2 may be the D gene (5 bases each). The germline CDR1 and CDR2 sequences are MDHEN and SYDVKM. This CDR3 region has 15 residues. With 2 bases removed from V and 1 base from J, the gap between germline ends came to 9 bases.